The 17 T cell receptor beta chains reported below all come from one sample, sequenced in a study of T cells in Graves' hyperthyroidism and ophthalmopathy. Amplified TCR beta CDR3 regions came from RNA transcripts. HTBI primers were employed in a first-round RT-PCR of the TCR CDR3. TCRdb reprocessed the multiplex PCR reads with MiXCR, giving one entry per CDR3 protein. The repertoire holds under 550,000 distinct CDR3 sequences, with 15% to 20% as singletons. Sequenced: blood. The receptors stem from a man aged 35 to 55 with Graves' ophthalmopathy.

The chain combines TRBV27 with TRBJ2-2; possible D gene TRBD1, 5 bases. This CDR3 has 13 residues. The ends were cut back, 8 bases at V and 6 bases at J, with 13 bases in the middle. Germline V gene lookup returns CDR1 MNHEY and CDR2 SMNVEV (reference sequence). The CDR3 loop is CASRQFPAGELFF. The CDR3 DNA reads as TGTGCCAGCCGACAGTTCCCCGCCGGGGAGCTGTTTTTT.

This clonotype was counted many times. The chain couples TRBV12-3 or TRBV12-4 to TRBJ1-4, with TRBD1 identical over 8 bases. V lost 5 bases to trimming and J lost 0 bases; unmatched junction nucleotides: 2. The CDR3 loop spans 15 amino acids. CDR3 sequence (DNA): TGTGCCAGCAGTAGACAGGGGACAACTAATGAAAAACTGTTTTTT. This sequence encodes CASSRQGTTNEKLFF.

Ten or more counts support this clonotype. V usage is TRBV28 and J usage is TRBJ2-7; 10 bases are shared with TRBD2. The J segment lost 5 bases and the V segment lost 7 bases, leaving 8 bases of the junction unmatched. This CDR3 contains 14 residues. CDR1 and CDR2 (germline): MDHEN, SYDVKM. The CDR3 region has the DNA TGTGCCAGCAAGGCTAGCGGGAGTAACAACGAGCAGTACTTC. Residues: CASKASGSNNEQYF.

Regarding this clonotype: This may come from a read error, since a much larger clone is one base off. V usage is TRBV12-3 or TRBV12-4 and J usage is TRBJ2-1; D perhaps matches TRBD1 (6 bases). Trimming stripped 5 bases from V and 0 bases from J, with 14 bases between. This CDR3 has 16 residues. CDR3 sequence (DNA): TGTGCCAGCAGTACCGGGACATTTGCCTCCTACAATGAGCAGTTCTTC. This encodes CASSTGTFASYNEQFF.

This clonotype was seen many times. The J gene is TRBJ2-1, the V gene TRBV12-3 or TRBV12-4, with no clear D. The CDR3 length is 12 residues. Trimming cost V 4 bases and J 9 bases, with 10 bases left between them. The CDR3 region has the DNA TGTGCCAGCAGTTCCCCCTACGTTGAGCAGTTCTTC. Residues: CASSSPYVEQFF.

This chain uses TRBV4-1 with TRBJ1-1; 8 bases fit TRBD1. The CDR3 extends over 18 amino acids. The germline V gene has CDR1 MGHRA and CDR2 YSYEKL. Trimming cost V 0 bases and J 0 bases; bases outside gene matches: 9. This chain's CDR3 is CASSQDQVAGGMNTEAFF. CDR3 bases: TGCGCCAGCAGCCAAGATCAAGTGGCAGGGGGCATGAACACTGAAGCTTTCTTT.

In its sample, this clonotype was seen a few times. This chain joins TRBV7-8 and TRBJ1-1; possibly TRBD1 for D (6 bases). This CDR3 has 13 amino acids. Trimming stripped 4 bases from V and 2 bases from J, with 8 bases between. CDR1 is SGHVS, CDR2 FQNEAQ, per germline. CDR3 sequence reads: CASSWGANTEAFF. The CDR3 DNA sequence: TGTGCCAGCAGCTGGGGGGCAAACACTGAAGCTTTCTTT.

This clonotype came up many times. The gene calls are TRBV28 and TRBJ1-5, with D hard to call. The ends were cut back, 5 bases at V and 7 bases at J, with 6 bases in the middle. Germline values: CDR1 MDHEN, CDR2 SYDVKM. The CDR3 has 11 amino acids. CDR3 nucleotide sequence: TGTGCCAGCAGTGCAGCCCAGCCCCAGCATTTT. Translation: CASSAAQPQHF. Using reference TRBV28 and TRBJ1-5 for the parts outside the CDR3, the full variable domain is DVKVTQSSRYLVKRTGEKVFLECVQDMDHENMFWYRQDPGLGLRLIYFSYDVKMKEKGDIPEGYSVSREKKERFSLILESASTNQTSMYLCASSAAQPQHFGDGTRLSIL.

In its sample, this clonotype was seen many times. The chain carries TRBV28 and TRBJ1-5, with TRBD1 matching 9 bases. The germline CDR1 and CDR2 sequences are MDHEN and SYDVKM. Losses at the gene ends were 5 bases for V and 0 bases for J; bases not matched to a gene: 8. The CDR3 contains 17 residues. The CDR3 reads CASSQGQGYYSNQPQHF. In nucleotides, the CDR3 is TGTGCCAGCAGTCAGGGACAGGGATACTATAGCAATCAGCCCCAGCATTTT.

This clonotype showed up just a few times. The chain combines TRBV6-2 or TRBV6-3 with TRBJ2-7; tentatively, D is TRBD1 (6 bases). The CDR3 spans 14 residues. The ends were cut back, 7 bases at V and 4 bases at J, with 17 bases in the middle. Germline assignment: CDR1 MNHEY and CDR2 SVGEGT. The CDR3 region has the DNA TGTGCCAGCATAAAGGCAGGGGTTGTGTACGAGCAGTACTTC. Translation gives CASIKAGVVYEQYF.

This clonotype came up many times. Written as DNA, the CDR3 is TGTGCCAGCAGCCGAATGACAGGGCCGAACACCGGGGAGCTGTTTTTT. Protein sequence: CASSRMTGPNTGELFF. The chain joins TRBV7-2 to TRBJ2-2; 7 bases match TRBD1. This CDR3 contains 16 residues. Germline-derived CDR1 and CDR2 are SGHTA and FQGNSA. Trimming removed 5 bases from V and 0 bases from J; junction bases left unmatched: 6.

The chain uses TRBV7-9 and TRBJ2-1; D gene ambiguous. V lost 4 bases to trimming and J lost 5 bases, with 18 bases between them. There are 16 residues in the CDR3. Germline values: CDR1 SEHNR, CDR2 FQNEAQ (reference sequence). The CDR3 loop is CASSSKQVHTHNEQFF. CDR3 nucleotide sequence: TGTGCCAGCAGCTCGAAGCAGGTTCACACACACAATGAGCAGTTCTTC.

The chain has TRBV12-3 or TRBV12-4 and TRBJ1-4, with D unresolved. The CDR3 extends over 15 amino acids. V was shortened by 3 bases and J by 0 bases, with 8 bases between the two germline ends. CDR3 in DNA: TGTGCCAGCAGTTTGTCGACAACAACTAATGAAAAACTGTTTTTT. It is translated as CASSLSTTTNEKLFF.

The chain recombines TRBV2 with TRBJ1-6; D is unclear. Germline V gene data show CDR1 as SNHLY and CDR2 as FYNNEI. The CDR3 is made up of 14 amino acids. The germline V and J ends were trimmed by 3 bases and 7 bases, with 10 bases remaining between them. CDR3 region: CASSDPAMNSPLHF. The CDR3 DNA is TGTGCCAGCAGTGATCCGGCAATGAATTCACCCCTCCACTTT.

Concerning this clonotype: This sequence may be a read error, since a much larger clone differs from it by one base. V and J are TRBV20-1 and TRBJ2-1; 8 bases align to TRBD2. After removal of 3 bases from V and 4 bases from J, the junction contained 5 bases not matched to a gene. Germline V gives CDR1 DFQATT, CDR2 SNEGSKA (reference sequence). The CDR3 is 14 amino acids. CDR3 in DNA: TGCAGTGCTAGTGGAGTAGCGGGATACAATGAGCAGTTCTTC. This codes for CSASGVAGYNEQFF.

The table lists this clonotype with many counts. V usage is TRBV20-1 and J usage is TRBJ1-1; D perhaps matches TRBD1 (5 bases). The CDR3 length is 15 residues. V was cut by 6 bases and J by 3 bases, with 20 bases left in between. Germline V gene data show CDR1 as DFQATT and CDR2 as SNEGSKA (reference sequence). In nucleotides, the CDR3 is TGCAGTGCCGCGCCGCCGGTCAGAGGGGACACTGAAGCTTTCTTT. Its protein product is CSAAPPVRGDTEAFF.

With respect to this clonotype: One end of the junction is discordant with germline, which a read error may explain. The J gene is TRBJ2-7, the V gene TRBV7-6; 8 bases match TRBD1. The V gene's germline CDR1 is SGHVS and CDR2 FNYEAQ. The CDR3 length is 15 residues. In nucleotides, the CDR3 is TGTGCCGGCAGCTTTACTGCGGGACAGGCCAACGAGCAGTACTTC. Encoded protein: CAGSFTAGQANEQYF.